This T cell receptor beta chain stems from a study of control samples from healthy donors and cancer patients. CDR1 LNHDA and CDR2 SQIVND come from the germline V gene (reference sequence). Trimming pared 2 bases from V and 2 bases from J, leaving 10 bases between. This CDR3 is built from 15 residues. Clones were sequenced by immunoSEQ multiplex PCR, and TCRdb holds only the in-frame ones, with some missing. The repertoire includes about 68,000 clones, approximately 86% of them detected once, and more than 15% sits in the top ten. Specimen: blood. The origin of this receptor is a man in his 60s in good health. The rearrangement uses TRBV19 and TRBJ2-1; D is unresolved. The CDR3 DNA reads TGTGCCAGTAGTATATCCGCGCCTCCCTACAATGAGCAGTTCTTC. This sequence encodes CASSISAPPYNEQFF.